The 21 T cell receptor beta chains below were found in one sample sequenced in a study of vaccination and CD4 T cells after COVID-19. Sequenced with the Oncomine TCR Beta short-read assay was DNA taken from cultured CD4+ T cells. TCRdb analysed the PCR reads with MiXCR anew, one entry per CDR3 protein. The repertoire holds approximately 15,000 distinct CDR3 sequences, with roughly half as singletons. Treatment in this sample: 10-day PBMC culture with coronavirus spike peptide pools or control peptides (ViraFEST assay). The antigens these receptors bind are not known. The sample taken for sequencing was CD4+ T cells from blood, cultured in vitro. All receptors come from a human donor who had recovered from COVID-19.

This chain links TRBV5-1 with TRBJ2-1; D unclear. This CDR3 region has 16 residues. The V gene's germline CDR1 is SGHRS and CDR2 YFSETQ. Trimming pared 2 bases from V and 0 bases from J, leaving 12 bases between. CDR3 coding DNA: TGCGCCAGCAGCTTTTACGCGCTAAGCTCCTACAATGAGCAGTTCTTC. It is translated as CASSFYALSSYNEQFF.

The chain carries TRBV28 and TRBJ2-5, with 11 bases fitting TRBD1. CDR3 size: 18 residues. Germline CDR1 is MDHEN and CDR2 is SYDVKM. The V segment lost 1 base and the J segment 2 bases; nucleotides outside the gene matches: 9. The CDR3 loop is CASSLFKFGTGGQETQYF. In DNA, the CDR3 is TGTGCCAGCAGTTTATTTAAATTCGGGACAGGGGGTCAAGAGACCCAGTACTTC.

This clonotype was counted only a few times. CDR3 nucleotide sequence: TGCAGTGCTAGGGAGACAGGGTTGATAAACATTCAGTACTTC. Its protein product is CSARETGLINIQYF. The chain has TRBV20-1 and TRBJ2-4, with 7 bases aligning to TRBD1. The germline CDR1 and CDR2 sequences are DFQATT and SNEGSKA (reference sequence). The junction had 8 bases not matched to a gene; V was cut back by 3 bases and J by 6 bases. The CDR3 has 14 amino acids.

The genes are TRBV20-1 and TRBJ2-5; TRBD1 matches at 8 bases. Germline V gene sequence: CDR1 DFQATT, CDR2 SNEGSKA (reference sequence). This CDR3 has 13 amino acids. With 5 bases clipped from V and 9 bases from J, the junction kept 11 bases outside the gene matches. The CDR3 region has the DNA TGCAGTGCTCCCCGGACAGGGCAGACGGCCCAGTACTTC. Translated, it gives CSAPRTGQTAQYF.

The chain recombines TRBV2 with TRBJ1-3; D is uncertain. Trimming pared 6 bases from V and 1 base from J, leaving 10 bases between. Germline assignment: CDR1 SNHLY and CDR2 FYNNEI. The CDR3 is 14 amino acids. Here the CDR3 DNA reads TGTGCCAGCAGAGTACGGGGATCTGGAAACACCATATATTTT. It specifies CASRVRGSGNTIYF.

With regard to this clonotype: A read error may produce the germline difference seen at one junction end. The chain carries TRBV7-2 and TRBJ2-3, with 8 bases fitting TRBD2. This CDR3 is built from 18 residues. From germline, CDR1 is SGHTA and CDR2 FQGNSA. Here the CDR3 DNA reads TGCGCCAGCAGCCAAGATCTTGCCGGGAGGGCCGGGGCAGATACGCAGTATTTT. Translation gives CASSQDLAGRAGADTQYF.

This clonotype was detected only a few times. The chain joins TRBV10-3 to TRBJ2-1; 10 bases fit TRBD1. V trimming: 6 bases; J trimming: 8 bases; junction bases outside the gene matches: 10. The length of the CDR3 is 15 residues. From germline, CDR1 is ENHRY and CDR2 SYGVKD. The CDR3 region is CAIRWGGQGSDEQFF. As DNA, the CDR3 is TGTGCCATCAGATGGGGGGGACAGGGGTCCGATGAGCAGTTCTTC.

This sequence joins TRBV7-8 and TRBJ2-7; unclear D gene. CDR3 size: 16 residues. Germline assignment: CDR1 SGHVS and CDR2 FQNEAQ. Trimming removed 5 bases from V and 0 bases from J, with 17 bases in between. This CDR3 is CASSIGGWRSSYEQYF. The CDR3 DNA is TGTGCCAGCAGCATTGGCGGTTGGCGGAGCTCCTACGAGCAGTACTTC.

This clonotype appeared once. The DNA for the CDR3 is TGTGCCAGCAGCACCTCAGACAGGGGCCTTGGCTACACCTTC. This codes for CASSTSDRGLGYTF. The rearrangement uses TRBV9 and TRBJ1-2; 8 bases agree with TRBD1. CDR1 and CDR2 from the germline V gene are SGDLS and YYNGEE. Losses at the gene ends were 4 bases for V and 7 bases for J; bases not matched to a gene: 9. The CDR3 has 14 residues.

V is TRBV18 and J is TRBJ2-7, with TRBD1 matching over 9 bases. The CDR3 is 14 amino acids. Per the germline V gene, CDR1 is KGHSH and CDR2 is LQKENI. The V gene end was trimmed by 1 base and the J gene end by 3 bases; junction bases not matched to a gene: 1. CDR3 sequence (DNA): TGTGCCAGCTCACCACGGGACAGGGACTACGAGCAGTACTTC. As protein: CASSPRDRDYEQYF. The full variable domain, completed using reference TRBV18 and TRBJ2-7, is NAGVMQNPRHLVRRRGQEARLRCSPMKGHSHVYWYRQLPEEGLKFMVYLQKENIIDESGMPKERFSAEFPKEGPSILRIQQVVRGDSAAYFCASSPRDRDYEQYFGPGTRLTVT.

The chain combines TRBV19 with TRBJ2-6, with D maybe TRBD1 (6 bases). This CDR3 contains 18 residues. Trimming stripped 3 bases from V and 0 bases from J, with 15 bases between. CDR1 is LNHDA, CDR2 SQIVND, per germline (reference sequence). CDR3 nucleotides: TGTGCCAGTAGTATCGATACAGGGTTAAGCTCTGGGGCCAACGTCCTGACTTTC. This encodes CASSIDTGLSSGANVLTF.

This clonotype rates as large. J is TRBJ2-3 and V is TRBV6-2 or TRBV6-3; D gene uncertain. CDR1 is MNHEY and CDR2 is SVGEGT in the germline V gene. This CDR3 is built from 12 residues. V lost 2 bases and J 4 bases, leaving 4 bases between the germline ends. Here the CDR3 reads CASSYPSDTQYF. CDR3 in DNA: TGTGCCAGCAGTTACCCCTCAGATACGCAGTATTTT.

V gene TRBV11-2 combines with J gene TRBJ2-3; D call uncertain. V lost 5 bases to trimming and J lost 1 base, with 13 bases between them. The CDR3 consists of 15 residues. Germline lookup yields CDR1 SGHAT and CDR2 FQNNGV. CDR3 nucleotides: TGTGCCAGCAGCCGACCCGGCCTGCGCACAGATACGCAGTATTTT. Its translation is CASSRPGLRTDTQYF.

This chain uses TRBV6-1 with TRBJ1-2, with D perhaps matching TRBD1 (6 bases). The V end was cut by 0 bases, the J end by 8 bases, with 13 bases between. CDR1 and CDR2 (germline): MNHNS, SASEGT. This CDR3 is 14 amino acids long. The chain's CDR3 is CASSEADRSRGYTF. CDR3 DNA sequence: TGTGCCAGCAGTGAAGCGGACAGAAGCCGCGGCTACACCTTC.

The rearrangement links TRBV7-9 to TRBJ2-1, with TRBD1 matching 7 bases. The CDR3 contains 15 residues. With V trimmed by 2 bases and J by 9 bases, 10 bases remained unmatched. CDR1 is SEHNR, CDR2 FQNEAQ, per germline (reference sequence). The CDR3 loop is CASSLSRGYEGEQFF. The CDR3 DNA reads TGTGCCAGCAGCTTATCCAGGGGGTACGAGGGTGAGCAGTTCTTC.

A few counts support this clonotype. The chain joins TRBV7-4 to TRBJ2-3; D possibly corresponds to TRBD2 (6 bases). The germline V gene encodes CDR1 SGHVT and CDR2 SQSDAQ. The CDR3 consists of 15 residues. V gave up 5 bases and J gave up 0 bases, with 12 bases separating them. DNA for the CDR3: TGTGCCAGCAGCCCAAGGAGGGGTAGCACAGATACGCAGTATTTT. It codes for CASSPRRGSTDTQYF. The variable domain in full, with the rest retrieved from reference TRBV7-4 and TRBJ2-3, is GAGVSQSPRYKVAKRGRDVALRCDSISGHVTLYWYRQTLGQGSEVLTYSQSDAQRDKSGRPSGRFSAERPERSVSTLKIQRTEQGDSAVYLCASSPRRGSTDTQYFGPGTRLTVL.

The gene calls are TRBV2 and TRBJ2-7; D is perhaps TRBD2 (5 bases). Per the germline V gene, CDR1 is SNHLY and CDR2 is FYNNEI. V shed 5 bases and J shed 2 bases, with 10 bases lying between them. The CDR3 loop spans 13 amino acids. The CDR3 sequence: CASSSDGTYEQYF. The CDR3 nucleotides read TGTGCCAGCAGTTCGGACGGGACCTACGAGCAGTACTTC.

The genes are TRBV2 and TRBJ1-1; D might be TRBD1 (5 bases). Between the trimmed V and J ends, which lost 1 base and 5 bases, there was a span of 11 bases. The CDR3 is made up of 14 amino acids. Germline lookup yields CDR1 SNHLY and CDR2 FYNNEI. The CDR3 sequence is CASSEEGTGTEAFF. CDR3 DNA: TGTGCCAGCAGTGAAGAAGGGACGGGAACTGAAGCTTTCTTT.

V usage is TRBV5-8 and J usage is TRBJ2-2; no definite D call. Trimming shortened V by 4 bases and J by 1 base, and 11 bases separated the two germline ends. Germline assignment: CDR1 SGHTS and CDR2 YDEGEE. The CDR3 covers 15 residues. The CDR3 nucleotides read TGTGCCAGCAGCAGATTAACGGGGAACACCGGGGAGCTGTTTTTT. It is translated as CASSRLTGNTGELFF. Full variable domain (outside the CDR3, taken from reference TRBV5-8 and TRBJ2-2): EAGVTQSPTHLIKTRGQQATLRCSPISGHTSVYWYQQALGLGLQFLLWYDEGEERNRGNFPPRFSGRQFPNYSSELNVNALELEDSALYLCASSRLTGNTGELFFGEGSRLTVL.

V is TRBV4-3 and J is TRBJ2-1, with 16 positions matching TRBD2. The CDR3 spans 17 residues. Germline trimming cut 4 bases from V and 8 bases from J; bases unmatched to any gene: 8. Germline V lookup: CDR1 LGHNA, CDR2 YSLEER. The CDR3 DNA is TGCGCCAGCAGCCTGGGGACTAGCGGGAGGGCCATGGATGAGCAGTTCTTC. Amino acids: CASSLGTSGRAMDEQFF.

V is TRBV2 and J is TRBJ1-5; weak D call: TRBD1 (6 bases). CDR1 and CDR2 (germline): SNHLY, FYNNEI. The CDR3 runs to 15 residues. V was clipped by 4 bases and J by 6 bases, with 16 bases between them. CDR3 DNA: TGTGCCAGCAGTGTGGAGGGGGGACGGGTTCAGCCCCAGCATTTT. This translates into CASSVEGGRVQPQHF. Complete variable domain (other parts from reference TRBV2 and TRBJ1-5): EPEVTQTPSHQVTQMGQEVILRCVPISNHLYFYWYRQILGQKVEFLVSFYNNEISEKSEIFDDQFSVERPDGSNFTLKIRSTKLEDSAMYFCASSVEGGRVQPQHFGDGTRLSIL.